Sequencing of this TCR beta chain was carried out in a study of CD8 T cells in Susac syndrome (dated by TCRdb to between 2018 and 2020). Background on the whole study: The study used repertoire sequencing to test whether antigen drove CD8+ T cell activation and differentiation in Susac syndrome. The clonality of the CD8+ T cell repertoire was compared across 12 healthy donors, about 14 Susac syndrome patients and under 19 multiple sclerosis patients. Broad study findings and their caveats: The TCR sequencing and HLA analysis was acknowledged to have included a relatively small number of individuals.

On this clonotype: Its antigen remains undetermined. Per-base qualities were not stored, and no clone one base away is much larger.

RNA was extracted with the RNeasy kit and roughly 0.45 to 1 ug was reverse transcribed using random hexamers. TCR beta CDR3 regions were amplified with the immunoSEQ multiplex PCR assay covering 54 Vbeta and 13 Jbeta segments. To correct PCR amplification bias, a synthetic template baseline was used for both primer optimization and computational correction. The paper's processing steps were these. Reads were annotated to V, D and J genes according to IMGT and were analyzed with immunoSEQ Analyzer, with only productive sequences retained. Clonality was computed as one minus Shannon entropy normalized by log2 of the number of productive unique sequences. Public and private clones were assessed among the 100 most prevalent clones of each patient and control. Clones were defined as Susac-specific if absent from the healthy and MS cohorts, from some 1,000 published viral clones and from other ImmuneACCESS disease sequences. TCRdb applied fastp at Q25 and MiXCR to the public reads, then kept only in-frame beta chains. Every entry covers one CDR3 protein and lists the most common genes and DNA from its rows. The V and J calls reflect TCRdb's pipeline rather than the authors' work. For this sample there are some 63,000 distinct CDR3 sequences; about 94% appear just once. The ten largest make up about 0.61% of the sample.

High-throughput TCR beta sequencing profiled peripheral blood CD8+ and CD4+ T cells from healthy donors, Susac syndrome patients and multiple sclerosis patients. The multiple sclerosis controls were treatment-naive patients whose relapsing-remitting disease, either stable or active, fulfilled the revised McDonald criteria. CD8+ TEMRA cells were enriched by FACS, while bulk CD8+ and CD4+ T cells were purified by magnetic negative isolation. Blood was drawn into EDTA tubes, processed within 24 hours, and PBMCs were isolated by density gradient centrifugation. PBMCs intended for TCR sequencing were frozen in liquid nitrogen and were later thawed in a 37 degrees C water bath. Purity of sorted or isolated CD4+, CD8+ and CD8+ TEMRA cells was at least 90%. Counted from cysteine to phenylalanine, this CDR3 has 12 amino acids. Just the 36-base CDR3 DNA is kept, in frame starting at base 1. Trimming at the junction amounts to 4 bases on V and 6 bases on J, and the germline ends lie 11 bases apart. Based on the germline V gene, the CDR1 and CDR2 sequences are SGDLS and YYNGEE.

The sequence came from a human donor with multiple sclerosis. This sequence uses TRBV9 and TRBJ2-7; the D assignment is uncertain and may be TRBD1 or TRBD2, with 5 bases supporting each. Sequencing was carried out using CD8+ T cells from PBMCs. The sequenced DNA is TGTGCCAGCAGCTCTGGGGGAAGCGAGCAGTACTTC. This encodes CASSSGGSEQYF. The reference TRBV9 and TRBJ2-7 proteins fill in what lies around the CDR3, so the full variable domain reads DSGVTQTPKHLITATGQRVTLRCSPRSGDLSVYWYQQSLDQGLQFLIQYYNGEERAKGNILERFSAQQFPDLHSELNLSSLELGDSALYFCASSSGGSEQYFGPGTRLTVT.